This TCR beta chain was obtained from a study of T cell clonotyping in hematopoietic cell transplantation. Study-wide context: Pretransplant recipient samples were taken after cytoreduction.

The time point here: recipient sample about 28 days before transplant, after cytoreduction. Study-wide results and limits: Broader posttransplant TCR repertoire diversity was predicted by graft donor and pretransplant recipient Inverse Simpson Index values. At the given depth, recipient repertoires were over 95% de novo clonotypes.

The protocol was immunoSEQ multiplex PCR, while the TCRdb copy is restricted to in-frame clones and leaves out a portion. Of some 45,000 clones listed, about four fifths are singletons. Germline lookup yields CDR1 MNHEY and CDR2 SMNVEV (reference sequence). This CDR3 region has 15 residues. V was shortened by 6 bases and J by 2 bases, with 14 bases between the two germline ends. Regarding this clone: Its antigen is still unknown.

V and J are TRBV27 and TRBJ2-1, with a weak D call TRBD2 (6 bases). The source of this sequence is a man aged 60 to 69 with myelodysplastic syndrome. Some clones in this sample may be carry-over from other donors' samples. Sequences were derived from peripheral blood mononuclear cells, sampled before stem cell transplant. The CDR3 DNA sequence: TGTGCCAGCAGCTTAGCGGATGGAACCTACAATGAGCAGTTCTTC. This encodes CASSLADGTYNEQFF.